These 23 T cell receptor beta chains share one sample of origin, sequenced in a study of cytomegalovirus exposure and HLA in healthy donors. The PCR was carried out with 60 Vbeta primers and 13 Jbeta primers. The assay was immunoSEQ multiplex PCR, and TCRdb's table has in-frame clones only and misses some. The sample consists of some 150,000 clones, 65% to 80% of them appearing once. The sequenced sample was PBMCs. These receptors all stem from a woman in her 40s in good health and CMV-seronegative.

The V gene is TRBV6-5, the J gene TRBJ2-5; D not certain. V lost 5 bases and J lost 2, with 3 bases in between. Germline CDR1 is MNHEY and CDR2 is SVGAGI. This CDR3 spans 11 amino acids. CDR3 sequence (DNA): TGTGCCAGCAGTCTACAAGAGACCCAGTACTTC. Protein: CASSLQETQYF.

The rearrangement uses TRBV29-1 and TRBJ2-1; 11 nucleotides align to TRBD1. The CDR3 spans 14 residues. Germline V gene data show CDR1 as SQVTM and CDR2 as ANQGSEA. Trimming cost V 6 bases and J 9 bases; bases outside gene matches: 10. The CDR3 DNA is TGCAGCGTCCAAGCCGGACAGGGGGCCGTTGAGCAGTTCTTC. It codes for CSVQAGQGAVEQFF.

This chain connects TRBV9 to TRBJ2-1, with 15 bases fitting TRBD2. The CDR3 extends over 17 amino acids. Germline lookup yields CDR1 SGDLS and CDR2 YYNGEE. With V trimmed by 0 bases and J by 8 bases, 6 bases remained unmatched. CDR3 loop: CASSVDGLAGGRDEQFF. The CDR3 bases are TGTGCCAGCAGCGTAGATGGACTAGCGGGAGGGAGAGATGAGCAGTTCTTC.

This clone came up once. The chain combines TRBV5-6 with TRBJ2-5, with 9 bases lining up with TRBD1. The closer fit of TRBJ2-7 to the DNA end suggests the J call may be wrong. In germline, CDR1 is SGHDT, CDR2 YYEEEE. This CDR3 comprises 15 residues. The CDR3 DNA sequence: TGTGCCAGCAGCGCGGGACAGGGCCCCTCCTACGAGCAGTACTTC. It codes for CASSAGQGPSYEQYF.

The chain couples TRBV7-2 to TRBJ2-1; 8 bases are a match to TRBD1. This CDR3 comprises 14 residues. V was pared by 8 bases and J by 10 bases, with 13 bases of the junction left unmatched. Germline V CDR1 and CDR2: SGHTA, FQGNSA. The CDR3 DNA is TGTGCCAGCCCAAGGACAGGGACAGGTTCGGAGCAGTTCTTC. This translates into CASPRTGTGSEQFF.

V gene TRBV5-1 combines with J gene TRBJ1-1; D is perhaps TRBD1 (5 bases). The V gene lost 0 bases and the J gene lost 0 bases, with 12 bases spanning the gap. Germline CDR1 and CDR2: SGHRS and YFSETQ. The CDR3 runs to 16 residues. The CDR3 loop is CASSLEAGRLNTEAFF. The CDR3 coding sequence is TGCGCCAGCAGCTTGGAGGCGGGGCGGTTGAACACTGAAGCTTTCTTT.

The rearrangement links TRBV6-5 to TRBJ2-5, with TRBD1 identical over 7 bases. After removal of 10 bases from V and 2 bases from J, the junction contained 4 bases not matched to a gene. The CDR3 sequence is 12 residues long. The germline V gene encodes CDR1 MNHEY and CDR2 SVGAGI. The DNA of the CDR3 is TGTGCCACGACAGGGAATCAAGAGACCCAGTACTTC. Its protein is CATTGNQETQYF.

The rearrangement links TRBV6-1 to TRBJ1-2; 10 positions agree with TRBD1. The CDR3 is 15 amino acids. The J segment lost 1 base and the V segment lost 10 bases, leaving 9 bases of the junction unmatched. CDR1 is MNHNS, CDR2 SASEGT, per germline. The CDR3 DNA is TGTGCCACCTCGACAGGGGGCCATAATAACTATGGCTACACCTTC. Protein product: CATSTGGHNNYGYTF.

In this sample, this clone turned up once. This rearrangement joins TRBV9 to TRBJ1-1, with 8 positions matching TRBD1. Germline CDR1 and CDR2: SGDLS and YYNGEE. J lost 5 bases, V lost 3 bases, and 9 bases had no gene match. The CDR3 contains 15 residues. CDR3 region: CASSGSGGAGTEAFF. The CDR3, as DNA: TGTGCCAGCAGCGGATCAGGGGGCGCGGGTACTGAAGCTTTCTTT.

The chain employs TRBV5-1 and TRBJ2-2, with 7 bases identical to TRBD1. V lost 4 bases to trimming and J lost 5 bases; unmatched junction nucleotides: 11. The CDR3 loop spans 16 amino acids. Germline V gene sequence: CDR1 SGHRS, CDR2 YFSETQ. The CDR3 here is CASSLWGQQSTGELFF. The CDR3 DNA reads as TGCGCCAGCAGCCTATGGGGACAGCAAAGTACCGGGGAGCTGTTTTTT.

The chain is built from TRBV13 and TRBJ1-1; tentative D call: TRBD1 (5 bases). The CDR3 extends over 14 amino acids. Germline assignment: CDR1 PRHDT and CDR2 FYEKMQ (reference sequence). Trimming left V 3 bases short and J 5 bases short, with 13 bases between. Here the CDR3 reads CASSFLGTSTEAFF. The CDR3 DNA sequence: TGTGCCAGCAGCTTCCTCGGGACTTCGACTGAAGCTTTCTTT.

The chain combines TRBV2 with TRBJ1-1; D is possibly TRBD1 (5 bases). Trimming took off 7 bases at V and 4 bases at J, with 19 bases between the two ends. CDR3 length: 15 residues. CDR1 SNHLY and CDR2 FYNNEI come from the germline V gene. The chain's CDR3 is CASNTAYGGGTEAFF. Written as DNA, the CDR3 is TGTGCCAGCAACACTGCCTATGGGGGAGGCACTGAAGCTTTCTTT.

A few counts support this clone. This CDR3 reads CASSERVSQPQHF. The CDR3 DNA reads TGTGCCAGCAGTGAACGGGTGAGTCAGCCCCAGCATTTT. This rearrangement joins TRBV6-1 to TRBJ1-5; D gene uncertain. Germline V gene lookup returns CDR1 MNHNS and CDR2 SASEGT. V was shortened by 2 bases and J by 6 bases, with 8 bases between the two germline ends. The CDR3 extends over 13 amino acids.

The V and J genes are TRBV5-6 and TRBJ1-3; possibly TRBD1 for D (5 bases). Trimming cost V 4 bases and J 7 bases, with 21 bases left between them. Per the germline V gene, CDR1 is SGHDT and CDR2 is YYEEEE. The CDR3 length is 16 residues. The CDR3 DNA is TGTGCCAGCAGCAGAAGTGACAGCCTAATAACGAACACCATATATTTT. It codes for CASSRSDSLITNTIYF.

This sequence joins TRBV7-9 and TRBJ1-1, with 7 bases identical to TRBD1. From germline, CDR1 is SEHNR and CDR2 FQNEAQ (reference sequence). This CDR3 is 14 amino acids long. V shed 6 bases, J shed 1 base, and the junction held 5 bases outside the gene matches. For the CDR3, the DNA is TGTGCCAGCAGGTGGGGACAGACGAACACTGAAGCTTTCTTT. Translating it yields CASRWGQTNTEAFF.

The V and J genes are TRBV19 and TRBJ1-1; maybe TRBD1 (5 bases). Trimming took 3 bases from V and 4 from J, leaving 12 bases between them. The CDR3 sequence is 14 residues long. In germline, CDR1 is LNHDA, CDR2 SQIVND (reference sequence). The CDR3 DNA follows: TGTGCCAGTAGTATCGACAGATACAGCACTGAAGCTTTCTTT. Translation: CASSIDRYSTEAFF.

The J gene is TRBJ2-2, the V gene TRBV14; D uncertain. V shed 2 bases and J shed 7 bases, with 8 bases lying between them. The CDR3 consists of 13 residues. Germline values: CDR1 SGHDN, CDR2 FVKESK. This CDR3 reads CASSQILLGELFF. The CDR3 DNA reads TGTGCCAGCAGCCAAATCCTACTCGGGGAGCTGTTTTTT.

This chain joins TRBV28 and TRBJ1-2; D unresolved. Germline-derived CDR1 and CDR2 are MDHEN and SYDVKM. CDR3 length: 14 residues. The V end was cut by 2 bases, the J end by 4 bases, with 11 bases between. The CDR3 sequence: CASSLQALSYGYTF. The DNA for the CDR3 is TGTGCCAGCAGTTTACAGGCCCTTAGCTATGGCTACACCTTC.

This clone occurred once. This rearrangement joins TRBV6-5 to TRBJ2-7, with D possibly TRBD1 on 7 matching bases. V was cut by 4 bases and J by 6 bases, with 16 bases left in between. This CDR3 has 14 amino acids. Per the germline V gene, CDR1 is MNHEY and CDR2 is SVGAGI. CDR3 nucleotides: TGTGCCAGCAGTTCCCTGGGGCAGGGGGGCGAGCAGTACTTC. Encoded protein: CASSSLGQGGEQYF.

As to this clone: The sample contains more than one DNA sequence encoding this CDR3. The rearrangement joins TRBV5-1 to TRBJ2-5; 9 positions match TRBD1. The CDR3 runs 16 residues. Germline lookup yields CDR1 SGHRS and CDR2 YFSETQ. After removal of 4 bases from V and 5 bases from J, the junction contained 12 bases not matched to a gene. The CDR3 DNA is TGCGCCAGCAGCCCGGCCCGACAGGGGGAGGGCGAGACCCAGTACTTC. It encodes CASSPARQGEGETQYF.

The chain couples TRBV11-2 to TRBJ2-4; possibly TRBD2 for D (6 bases). The CDR3 runs 15 residues. Germline V gene data show CDR1 as SGHAT and CDR2 as FQNNGV. V shed 3 bases and J shed 6 bases, with 15 bases lying between them. The CDR3 spells CASSFEGLETNIQYF. Written as DNA, the CDR3 is TGTGCCAGCAGCTTCGAGGGACTGGAGACAAACATTCAGTACTTC.

The V gene is TRBV6-4, the J gene TRBJ1-1; 12 nucleotides match TRBD1. Germline V gene data show CDR1 as MRHNA and CDR2 as SNTAGT. V lost 6 bases, J lost 5 bases, and 4 bases stayed unmatched. The CDR3 consists of 14 residues. The chain's CDR3 is CASRGQGAVTEAFF. Written as DNA, the CDR3 is TGTGCCAGCAGGGGACAGGGGGCGGTGACTGAAGCTTTCTTT.

V and J are TRBV28 and TRBJ1-2; weak D call: TRBD1 (6 bases). This CDR3 comprises 14 residues. CDR1 is MDHEN, CDR2 SYDVKM, per germline. The ends were cut back, 3 bases at V and 2 bases at J, with 10 bases in the middle. The CDR3, as DNA: TGTGCCAGCAGTTTGTGGACAGAAAACTATGGCTACACCTTC. This codes for CASSLWTENYGYTF.